This T cell receptor beta chain stems from a study of shared clonotypes between healthy human individuals (dated by TCRdb to 2020 to 2021). Background on the whole study: The cohort included three men and a couple of women between 18 and 49 years of age. Per donor, leukapheresis produced somewhere between about 0.8 and 9.5 billion PBMCs. Blood TCR repertoires of a handful of healthy adults were deeply sequenced to estimate repertoire size and the extent of clonotype sharing between individuals. For each donor, three plates each were used for CD4 naive and CD4 memory, two plates were used for CD8 naive, and one plate was used for CD8 memory. To increase sequencing depth and limit assay-specific biases, different laboratories used diverse techniques to prepare libraries and sequence TCR repertoires. What the work shows at the level of the full study, not this receptor alone: Incomplete sequencing was indicated by rarefaction of sorted-subset datasets, despite the large sequencing depth. Because the study included a small number of donors, the genetic and exposure-history diversity represented was limited. Compared with non-shared clonotypes, the clonotypes found in all four sorted-subset donors had higher generation probabilities. Sampling was restricted to blood, and TCR repertoires in tissues likely differ from the TCR repertoires found in blood. When several donors were compared, the shared fraction of clonotypes was around 4.6% for naive CD4, roughly 3.4% for naive CD8, about 2.4% for memory CD4, and around 0.4% for memory CD8. Based on pairwise subsampling, the degree of clonotype sharing among donors was expected to be affected by sequencing depth. Naive subsets generally had larger estimated clonotype richness than memory subsets.

On this clone: Its antigen is not yet known. Base qualities were left out, and no much larger clone turns up one base away.

CD8 naive samples consisted of CD45RO-negative cells that were positively selected for CCR7, yielding a CD45RA+CCR7+ population without TemRA cells. The donors were healthy, HIV-negative adults who had no recently reported acute infections or vaccinations. Only Caucasian adults living in Nashville, Tennessee, USA were represented among the donors. Blood was collected by leukapheresis, and PBMCs were isolated by Ficoll-Histopaque density gradient centrifugation and then cryopreserved in liquid nitrogen vapor phase. Analytical flow cytometry was used to check the purity and quantity of each magnetically sorted T cell population. Genomic DNA was isolated from every sorted fraction and measured by UV absorbance on a Nanodrop 2000c. CDR1 and CDR2 were assigned from the germline V gene as LGHNA and YSLEER. Deletion took 2 bases off V and 3 bases off J, with a span of 10 bases between the germline ends. The CDR3 runs 15 amino acids, cysteine and phenylalanine included. The retained sequence is limited to the CDR3, 45 bases, with the frame set at the first base.

Using the deep immunoSEQ assay, multiplex PCR amplified TCR CDR3 regions from genomic DNA. For each cell subset, the extracted genomic DNA was distributed evenly across all wells of several immunoSEQ 96-well plates, and each plate served as one replicate. Each replicate PCR for sorted subsets received about 180 ng genomic DNA, equal to roughly 29,000 T cell genomes. Purified libraries were quantified with a Qubit 3.0 fluorometer, sized on a Bioanalyzer 2100, and re-quantified with the KAPA Library Quantification kit. Each immunoSEQ 96-well plate was sequenced on its own single-read 150-cycle Illumina NextSeq 550 flow cell. On the authors' methods: Because the immunoSEQ output held only junctional sequences and lacked quality scores, the filtering could not match the filtering applied to full-length reads. To assign V/J genes and CDR3, sequences were annotated against IMGT germline references using PyIR, a Python wrapper for IgBLAST v1.9. Reads were filtered out if the reads had weak V/J assignments (E-value above 1e-6), no CDR3, stop codons, out-of-frame junctions, or ambiguous translated residues. V3J clonotypes were defined as sequences sharing the same inferred V gene, J gene, and CDR3 amino acid sequence. Percentage overlap between repertoires was calculated by dividing the number of shared unique clonotypes by the size of the smaller repertoire. Three approaches were used to assess repertoire richness: RTK rarefaction, the Chao1 estimator, and Recon v2.1 estimates of unobserved clonotypes. For all TCRbeta clonotypes obtained by the gDNA method from a handful of donors, generation probabilities were computed with OLGA. TCRdb re-hosts the immuneACCESS table, in-frame sequences only. Its copies lack some clones; in the studies checked, an unresolved V gene accounts for under half of them, and the cause for the rest is not known. The V and J calls and clone size come from that table; D and trimming were worked out from the DNA. The sample table records around 2,000,000 clones; about 94% of these occur just once. About 1.1% of the sample comes from the top ten.

The specimen sequenced was naive CD8+ T cells sorted from blood. The sample's cell subset or site label, decoded: CD45RA+CCR7+. This receptor chain uses TRBV4-3 and TRBJ1-4, with the D gene not clear enough to name. The receptor comes from a man between 18 and 35 years old in good health. The CDR3 has the sequence CASSQLWSSNEKLFF. The bases read TGCGCCAGCAGCCAACTCTGGTCCTCTAATGAAAAACTGTTTTTT.